This T cell receptor beta chain originates from a study of sequential checkpoint blockade in melanoma. Method: immunoSEQ multiplex PCR; TCRdb's copy keeps in-frame clones and lacks some. Here the sample spans under 20,000 clones, 77% being singletons. Treatment denoted: randomized to nivolumab then ipilimumab (arm A) or the reverse (arm B). The germline CDR1 and CDR2 sequences are MNHNS and SASEGT. V lost 4 bases to trimming and J lost 2 bases; unmatched junction nucleotides: 4. The CDR3 totals 15 residues. This receptor was identified in a human donor with melanoma. Sequences were derived from CD8+ T cells sorted from blood (inferred from file names), sampled from a patient given nivolumab and ipilimumab in sequence. The genes are TRBV6-1 and TRBJ1-3; TRBD1 aligns across 8 bases. The CDR3 is CASSAWTGPGNTIYF. The CDR3 nucleotides are TGTGCCAGCAGTGCCTGGACAGGGCCTGGAAACACCATATATTTT.